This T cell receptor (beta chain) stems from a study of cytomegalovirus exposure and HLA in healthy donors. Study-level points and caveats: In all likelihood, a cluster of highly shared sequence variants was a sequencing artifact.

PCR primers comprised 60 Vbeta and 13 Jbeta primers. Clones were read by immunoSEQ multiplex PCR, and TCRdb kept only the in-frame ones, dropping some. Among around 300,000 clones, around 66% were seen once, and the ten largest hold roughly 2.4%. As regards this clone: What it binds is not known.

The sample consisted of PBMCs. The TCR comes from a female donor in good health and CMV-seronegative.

This CDR3 reads CASSLGQRQSNSPLHF. In DNA form, the CDR3 reads TGCGCCAGCAGCTTAGGACAGCGTCAAAGTAATTCACCCCTCCACTTT. The chain recombines TRBV5-1 with TRBJ1-6, with D possibly TRBD1 on 6 matching bases. V lost 2 bases, J lost 6 bases, and 15 bases lay in between. Germline V gene lookup returns CDR1 SGHRS and CDR2 YFSETQ. The CDR3 is made up of 16 amino acids.